This T cell receptor (beta chain) emerged from a study of blood T cell repertoires in COVID-19. Study summary: The origin of the acute and convalescent COVID-19 samples was the United States, Italy and Spain.

TCRdb keeps only in-frame clones here, not all; method: immunoSEQ multiplex PCR. The sample records about 170,000 clones, roughly four fifths being singletons. Germline-derived CDR1 and CDR2 are LGHDT and YNNKEL (reference sequence). This CDR3 comprises 15 residues. Trimming left V 4 bases short and J 0 bases short, with 12 bases between. This sequence originates from a man in his 70s with active or convalescent COVID-19. The chain links TRBV3-1 (or the pseudogene TRBV3-2) to TRBJ1-1; D unresolved. Sequenced: peripheral blood. CDR3 in DNA: TGTGCCAGCAGCCCCCGAGCGAGGGTGAACACTGAAGCTTTCTTT. Encoded protein: CASSPRARVNTEAFF.